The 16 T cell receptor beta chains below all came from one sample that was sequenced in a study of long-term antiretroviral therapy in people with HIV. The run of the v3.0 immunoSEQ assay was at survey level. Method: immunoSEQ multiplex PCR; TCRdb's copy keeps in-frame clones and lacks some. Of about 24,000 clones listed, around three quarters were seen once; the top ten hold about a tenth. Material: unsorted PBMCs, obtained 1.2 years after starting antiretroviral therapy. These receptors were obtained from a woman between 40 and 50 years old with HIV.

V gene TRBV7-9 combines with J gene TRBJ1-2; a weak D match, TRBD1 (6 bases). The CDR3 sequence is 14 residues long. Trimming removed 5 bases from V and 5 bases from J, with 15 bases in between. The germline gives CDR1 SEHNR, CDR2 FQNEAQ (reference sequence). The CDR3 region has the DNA TGTGCCAGCAGCGAAACCGGGGGCGGGTATGGCTACACCTTC. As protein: CASSETGGGYGYTF.

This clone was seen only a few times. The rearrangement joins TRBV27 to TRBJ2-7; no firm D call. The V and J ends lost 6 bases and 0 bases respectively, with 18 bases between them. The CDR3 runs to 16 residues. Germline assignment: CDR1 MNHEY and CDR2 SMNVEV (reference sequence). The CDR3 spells CASSRTGLGLSYEQYF. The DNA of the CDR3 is TGTGCCAGCAGCCGAACGGGTCTTGGCCTCTCCTACGAGCAGTACTTC.

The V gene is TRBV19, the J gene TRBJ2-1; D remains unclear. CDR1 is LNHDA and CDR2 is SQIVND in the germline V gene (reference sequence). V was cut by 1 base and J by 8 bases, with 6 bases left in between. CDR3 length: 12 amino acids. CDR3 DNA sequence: TGTGCCAGTAGTATAGTTAAGGATGAGCAGTTCTTC. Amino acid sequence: CASSIVKDEQFF.

DNA for the CDR3: TGTGCCAGCTCACCATTTAGCGGGAGTGCTAGCACAGATACGCAGTATTTT. Translation gives CASSPFSGSASTDTQYF. The chain carries TRBV18 and TRBJ2-3; the match to TRBD2 covers 9 bases. V lost 2 bases, J lost 0 bases, and 6 bases stayed unmatched. There are 17 residues in the CDR3. Germline CDR1 is KGHSH and CDR2 is LQKENI.

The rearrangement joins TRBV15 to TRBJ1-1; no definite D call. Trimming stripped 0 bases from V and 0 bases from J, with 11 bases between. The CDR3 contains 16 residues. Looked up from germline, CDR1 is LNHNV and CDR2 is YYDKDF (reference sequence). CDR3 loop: CATSRDYRALNTEAFF. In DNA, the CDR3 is TGTGCCACCAGCAGAGATTACAGAGCCTTGAACACTGAAGCTTTCTTT. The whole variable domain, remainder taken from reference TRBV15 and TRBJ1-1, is DAMVIQNPRYQVTQFGKPVTLSCSQTLNHNVMYWYQQKSSQAPKLLFHYYDKDFNNEADTPDNFQSRRPNTSFCFLDIRSPGLGDTAMYLCATSRDYRALNTEAFFGQGTRLTVV.

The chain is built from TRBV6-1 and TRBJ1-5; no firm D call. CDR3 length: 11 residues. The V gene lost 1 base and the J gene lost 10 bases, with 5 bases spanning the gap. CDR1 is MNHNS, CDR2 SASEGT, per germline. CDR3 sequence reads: CASSEGVPQHF. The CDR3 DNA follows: TGTGCCAGCAGTGAAGGGGTACCCCAGCATTTT.

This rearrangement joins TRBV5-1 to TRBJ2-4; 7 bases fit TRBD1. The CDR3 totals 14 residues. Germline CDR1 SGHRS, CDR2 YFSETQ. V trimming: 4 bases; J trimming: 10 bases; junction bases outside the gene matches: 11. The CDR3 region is CASSQQGTAAIQYF. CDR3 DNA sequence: TGCGCCAGCAGCCAACAAGGGACAGCGGCTATTCAGTACTTC.

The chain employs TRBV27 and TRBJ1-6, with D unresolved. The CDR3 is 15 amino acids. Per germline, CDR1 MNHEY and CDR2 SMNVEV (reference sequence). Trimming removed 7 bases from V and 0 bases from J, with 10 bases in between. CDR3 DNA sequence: TGTGCCAGCAAAAACAGTGTCTCCTATAATTCACCCCTCCACTTT. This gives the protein CASKNSVSYNSPLHF.

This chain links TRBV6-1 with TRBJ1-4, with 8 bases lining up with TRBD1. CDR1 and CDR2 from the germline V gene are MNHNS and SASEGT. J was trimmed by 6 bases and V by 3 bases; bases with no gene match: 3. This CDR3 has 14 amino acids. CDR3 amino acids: CASSDHRGDEKLFF. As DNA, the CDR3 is TGTGCCAGCAGTGATCACAGGGGGGATGAAAAACTGTTTTTT.

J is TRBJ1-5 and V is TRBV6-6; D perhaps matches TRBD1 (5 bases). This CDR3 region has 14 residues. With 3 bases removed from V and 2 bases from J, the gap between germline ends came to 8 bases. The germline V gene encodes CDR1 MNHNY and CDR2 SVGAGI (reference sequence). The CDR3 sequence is CASSYAGGNQPQHF. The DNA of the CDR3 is TGTGCCAGCAGTTATGCGGGGGGCAATCAGCCCCAGCATTTT.

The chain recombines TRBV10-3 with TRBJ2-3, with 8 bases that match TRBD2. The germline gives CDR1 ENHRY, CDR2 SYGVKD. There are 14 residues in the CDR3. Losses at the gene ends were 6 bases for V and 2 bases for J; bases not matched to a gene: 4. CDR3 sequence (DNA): TGTGCCATCAGAGATAGCGGGAACACAGATACGCAGTATTTT. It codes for CAIRDSGNTDTQYF.

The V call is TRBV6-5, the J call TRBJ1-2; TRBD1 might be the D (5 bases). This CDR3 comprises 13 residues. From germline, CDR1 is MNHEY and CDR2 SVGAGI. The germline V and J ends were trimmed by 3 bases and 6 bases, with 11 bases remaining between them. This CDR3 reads CASSYKGQDGYTF. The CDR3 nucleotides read TGTGCCAGCAGTTATAAGGGGCAGGATGGCTACACCTTC.

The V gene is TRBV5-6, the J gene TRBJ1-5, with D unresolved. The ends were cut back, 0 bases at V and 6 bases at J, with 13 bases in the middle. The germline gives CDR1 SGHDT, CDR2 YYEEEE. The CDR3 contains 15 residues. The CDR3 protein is CASSLGVGIGQPQHF. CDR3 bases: TGTGCCAGCAGCTTGGGAGTCGGGATAGGTCAGCCCCAGCATTTT.

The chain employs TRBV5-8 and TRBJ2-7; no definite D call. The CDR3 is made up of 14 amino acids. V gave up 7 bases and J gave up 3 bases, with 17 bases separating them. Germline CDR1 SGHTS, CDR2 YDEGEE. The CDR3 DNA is TGTGCCAGCCCTTGGCCGGCGACTTACTACGAGCAGTACTTC. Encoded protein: CASPWPATYYEQYF.

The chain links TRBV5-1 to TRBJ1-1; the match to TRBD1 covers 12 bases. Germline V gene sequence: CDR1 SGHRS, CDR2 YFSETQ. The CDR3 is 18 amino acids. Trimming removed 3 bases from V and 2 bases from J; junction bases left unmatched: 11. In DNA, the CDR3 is TGCGCCAGCAGCTGGAATCCCGGGACAGGGGGCTCAAACACTGAAGCTTTCTTT. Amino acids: CASSWNPGTGGSNTEAFF. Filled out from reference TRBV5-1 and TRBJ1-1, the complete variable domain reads KAGVTQTPRYLIKTRGQQVTLSCSPISGHRSVSWYQQTPGQGLQFLFEYFSETQRNKGNFPGRFSGRQFSNSRSEMNVSTLELGDSALYLCASSWNPGTGGSNTEAFFGQGTRLTVV.

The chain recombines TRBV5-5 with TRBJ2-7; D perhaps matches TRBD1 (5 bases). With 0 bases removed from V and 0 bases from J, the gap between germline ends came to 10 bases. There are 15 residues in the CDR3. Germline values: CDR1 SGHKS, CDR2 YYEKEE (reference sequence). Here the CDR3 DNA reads TGTGCCAGCAGCTTGGGGAAGGGGCTCTCCTACGAGCAGTACTTC. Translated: CASSLGKGLSYEQYF.